This T cell receptor beta chain was found in a study of shared clonotypes between healthy human individuals. A note on this clone: Its antigen remains unknown.

The germline CDR1 and CDR2 sequences are MNHEY and SMNVEV (reference sequence). The CDR3 loop spans 17 amino acids. Trimming removed 6 bases from V and 6 bases from J; junction bases left unmatched: 15. Recent acute infections and vaccinations were absent in the healthy HIV-negative adult donors. Everyone who donated was a Caucasian adult who lived in Nashville, Tennessee. Only in-frame clones appear in the TCRdb table, and some are missing; sequencing was by immunoSEQ multiplex PCR. The sample comprises about 730,000 clones, around 77% of which are singletons, and more than 1.5% rests with the top ten. Study results and limitations: A generally larger estimated richness was seen in naive subsets than in memory subsets.

This TCR came from a woman aged 30 to 39 in good health. The chain has TRBV27 and TRBJ2-1; 9 bases fit TRBD1. Sequenced material: memory CD4+ T cells sorted from blood. Sample subset: CD45RA-negative fraction. CDR3 bases: TGTGCCAGCAGGCCCCCGTCGGGGACAGGGTTTATCAATGAGCAGTTCTTC. Translating gives CASRPPSGTGFINEQFF.